This T cell receptor beta chain is drawn from a study of spatial heterogeneity in lung cancer. Trimming left V 0 bases short and J 9 bases short, with 13 bases between. Germline V gene lookup returns CDR1 SGHRS and CDR2 YFSETQ. The CDR3 has 14 residues. Time point described: sample taken at primary tumor resection. Frozen PBMC, nontumor lung or tumor provided whole RNA, which was sequenced unsorted. The cohort: over 65 early-stage, untreated non-small cell lung cancer patients. This clonotype occurred a few times. Individually, TCR cDNA molecules were each labelled with a unique molecular identifier. MiXCR was run by TCRdb on the 5' RACE reads, yielding one entry per CDR3 protein. The table records 60,000 to 80,000 distinct CDR3 sequences, 13% of them present only once.

Material: PBMCs, obtained at surgery. This clonotype was sampled from a male donor with early-stage non-small cell lung cancer. This sequence joins TRBV5-1 and TRBJ2-1; the D is unclear. The CDR3 spells CASSLGGVPTEQFF. The CDR3 nucleotides read TGCGCCAGCAGCTTGGGCGGCGTCCCCACTGAGCAGTTCTTC. The full variable domain, completed using reference TRBV5-1 and TRBJ2-1, is KAGVTQTPRYLIKTRGQQVTLSCSPISGHRSVSWYQQTPGQGLQFLFEYFSETQRNKGNFPGRFSGRQFSNSRSEMNVSTLELGDSALYLCASSLGGVPTEQFFGPGTRLTVL.